This T cell receptor (beta chain) was found in a study of blood T cell repertoires in COVID-19. Overall study context: COVID-19 samples collected from the United States, Italy and Spain covered acute and convalescent phases.

Measured with immunoSEQ multiplex PCR; TCRdb has only the in-frame clones, and not every one. This repertoire shows approximately 250,000 clones, roughly 90% found once; its top ten account for around 12%. Losses at the gene ends were 5 bases for V and 6 bases for J; bases not matched to a gene: 8. The length of the CDR3 is 15 residues. Germline V lookup: CDR1 SNHLY, CDR2 FYNNEI. Enrolment of Seattle patients took place during active infection, and they were followed longitudinally. The sample consisted of peripheral blood. The source is a woman in her 70s with COVID-19, enrolled during active disease. The rearrangement uses TRBV2 and TRBJ2-4; 9 bases map to TRBD1. The DNA for the CDR3 is TGTGCCAGCAGTCTTCGGACAGGGGAGGGAAACATTCAGTACTTC. It specifies CASSLRTGEGNIQYF.